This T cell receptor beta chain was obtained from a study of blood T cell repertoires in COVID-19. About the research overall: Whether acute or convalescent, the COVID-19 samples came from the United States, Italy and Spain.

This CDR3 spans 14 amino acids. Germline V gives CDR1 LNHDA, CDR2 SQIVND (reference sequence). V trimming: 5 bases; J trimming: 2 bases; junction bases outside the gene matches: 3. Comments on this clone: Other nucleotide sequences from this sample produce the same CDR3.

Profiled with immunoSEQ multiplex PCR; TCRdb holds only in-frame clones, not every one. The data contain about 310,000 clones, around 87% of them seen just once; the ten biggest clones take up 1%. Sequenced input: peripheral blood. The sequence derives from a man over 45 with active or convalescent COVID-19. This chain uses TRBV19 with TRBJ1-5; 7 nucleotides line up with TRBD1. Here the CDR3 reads CASSPTGGNQPQHF. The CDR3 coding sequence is TGTGCCAGTAGTCCTACAGGGGGCAATCAGCCCCAGCATTTT.